A selection of T cell receptor beta chains follows, all from one sample in a study of T-cell memory formation after mild COVID-19. TCRdb passed the 5' RACE reads through MiXCR, listing each CDR3 protein once. The repertoire holds about 49,000 distinct CDR3 sequences, with approximately 7.6% as singletons. Material: PBMCs or a T cell subset sorted from them (not recorded which). These receptors originate from a man aged 18 to 30 who had mild COVID-19 (a few samples of this study predate the infection). Cell type and time point are not known. Both conserved end residues are part of each CDR3. The D gene is left open where the match is weak. The size field is filled for only some rows; it gives once, few, many or a size class.

J gene,D gene,clone size,V gene,CDR3 length,CDR3 protein,CDR3 DNA
TRBJ1-1,.,.,TRBV7-8,16,CASSSYSFGANTEAFF,TGTGCCAGCAGCTCGTACTCCTTTGGTGCGAACACTGAAGCTTTCTTT
TRBJ1-4,.,many,TRBV5-1,13,CASSPMTDEKLFF,TGCGCCAGCAGCCCGATGACGGATGAAAAACTGTTTTTT
TRBJ1-1,.,.,TRBV14,13,CASSLLRNTEAFF,TGTGCCAGCAGCCTGCTGAGAAACACTGAAGCTTTCTTT
TRBJ2-3,.,.,TRBV5-1,17,CASSLAIVGTSTDTQYF,TGCGCCAGCAGCTTGGCCATAGTGGGTACTAGCACAGATACGCAGTATTTT
TRBJ2-5,.,many,TRBV18,16,CASSPIATQNQETQYF,TGTGCCAGCTCACCAATCGCCACACAAAACCAAGAGACCCAGTACTTC
TRBJ2-3,.,.,TRBV7-2,13,CASSLTGEDTQYF,TGTGCCAGCAGCTTAACGGGAGAGGATACGCAGTATTTT
TRBJ2-1,TRBD1,.,TRBV3-1,15,CASSPGQGARNEQFF,TGTGCCAGCAGCCCAGGACAGGGGGCGCGGAATGAGCAGTTCTTC
TRBJ2-6,.,.,TRBV6-6,15,CASSWDNSGANVLTF,TGTGCCAGCAGTTGGGACAACTCTGGGGCCAACGTCCTGACTTTC
TRBJ2-5,TRBD2,many,TRBV7-2,16,CASSLSLAGSQETQYF,TGTGCCAGCAGCTTATCCCTAGCGGGGAGTCAAGAGACCCAGTACTTC
TRBJ2-1,.,few,TRBV7-2,14,CASRSRGGADEQFF,TGTGCCAGCAGATCTAGGGGGGGGGCCGATGAGCAGTTCTTC
TRBJ2-7,.,few,TRBV7-9,16,CASSPPGGERSYEQYF,TGTGCCAGCAGCCCCCCAGGGGGGGAAAGGTCATACGAGCAGTACTTC
TRBJ1-1,.,.,TRBV5-1,13,CASSLAENTEAFF,TGCGCCAGCAGCTTGGCGGAGAACACTGAAGCTTTCTTT
TRBJ2-3,.,.,TRBV4-3,15,CASSERGVSTDTQYF,TGCGCCAGCAGCGAGAGAGGGGTATCCACAGATACGCAGTATTTT
TRBJ2-1,.,few,TRBV9,15,CASSVEARAYNEQFF,TGTGCCAGCAGCGTAGAGGCCCGCGCCTACAATGAGCAGTTCTTC
TRBJ1-3,.,few,TRBV10-3,15,CAISGRTEVGNTIYF,TGTGCCATCAGTGGGAGGACAGAAGTTGGAAACACCATATATTTT
TRBJ2-3,.,few,TRBV11-1,11,CASWGADTQYF,TGTGCCTCATGGGGGGCAGATACGCAGTATTTT
TRBJ1-2,TRBD1,few,TRBV20-1,15,CSVGDRGRVNYGYTF,TGCAGCGTGGGGGACAGGGGGCGAGTGAACTATGGCTACACCTTC
TRBJ2-3,TRBD2,many,TRBV28,15,CASSLAGANTDTQYF,TGTGCCAGCAGTCTAGCGGGGGCCAACACAGATACGCAGTATTTT
TRBJ2-2,.,.,TRBV19,14,CASSMQGRTGELFF,TGTGCCAGTAGTATGCAGGGCAGAACCGGGGAGCTGTTTTTT
TRBJ2-7,TRBD1,.,TRBV7-2,15,CASSATGTGHYEQYF,TGTGCCAGCAGCGCAACCGGGACAGGGCATTACGAGCAGTACTTC
TRBJ2-5,.,few,TRBV3-1,13,CASSQEVGETQYF,TGTGCCAGCAGCCAAGAGGTCGGTGAGACCCAGTACTTC
TRBJ2-3,.,many,TRBV4-1,17,CASSQVGGKSSTDTQYF,TGCGCCAGCAGCCAAGTTGGAGGAAAAAGTAGCACAGATACGCAGTATTTT
TRBJ2-6,.,many,TRBV12-3/TRBV12-4,20,CASSLAPDPLDLGGANVLTF,TGTGCCAGCAGTTTAGCGCCCGATCCCTTGGATTTGGGTGGGGCCAACGTCCTGACTTTC
TRBJ1-3,.,many,TRBV3-1,16,CASSFTGQLSGNTIYF,TGTGCCAGCAGCTTTACAGGACAACTCTCTGGAAACACCATATATTTT
TRBJ1-1,.,.,TRBV12-3/TRBV12-4,12,CASSFGLTEAFF,TGTGCCAGCAGTTTCGGGCTTACTGAAGCTTTCTTT
TRBJ1-2,.,few,TRBV12-3/TRBV12-4,14,CASSPRPVVYGYTF,TGTGCCAGCAGTCCCCGTCCCGTAGTCTATGGCTACACCTTC
TRBJ1-2,.,few,TRBV24-1,16,CATSAPPGRGDYGYTF,TGTGCCACCAGCGCCCCCCCTGGGAGAGGAGACTATGGCTACACCTTC
TRBJ1-5,.,.,TRBV10-3,13,CASKGVGNQPQHF,TGTGCCTCAAAGGGAGTGGGCAATCAGCCCCAGCATTTT
TRBJ1-2,.,few,TRBV7-9,12,CASSLERAGYTF,TGTGCCAGCAGCTTAGAGAGAGCTGGCTACACCTTC
TRBJ2-5,TRBD2,.,TRBV12-3/TRBV12-4,15,CASSPGLAGPETQYF,TGTGCCAGCAGCCCGGGACTAGCGGGGCCCGAGACCCAGTACTTC
TRBJ2-1,.,few,TRBV7-9,11,CASNTGGEQFF,TGTGCCAGCAACACCGGTGGGGAGCAGTTCTTC
TRBJ1-5,.,many,TRBV5-5,15,CASSRSSWGDQPQHF,TGTGCCAGCAGCCGATCGTCATGGGGGGATCAGCCCCAGCATTTT
TRBJ1-1,TRBD1,few,TRBV18,14,CASSLLDRDTEAFF,TGTGCCAGCTCACTCCTGGACAGGGACACTGAAGCTTTCTTT
TRBJ2-1,TRBD2,few,TRBV7-2,13,CASRRLLAAGGFF,TGTGCCAGCAGACGCCTTCTAGCGGCGGGAGGTTTCTTC
TRBJ1-2,.,few,TRBV4-3,15,CASSQEMAWEGGYTF,TGCGCCAGCAGCCAAGAGATGGCGTGGGAGGGTGGCTACACCTTC
TRBJ1-6,.,.,TRBV7-2,14,CASSLRQGNSPLHF,TGTGCCAGCAGCTTACGGCAGGGGAACTCACCCCTCCACTTT
TRBJ2-2,.,.,TRBV11-2,16,CASSLIRSGVTGELFF,TGTGCCAGCAGCCTCATAAGAAGTGGGGTCACCGGGGAGCTGTTTTTT
TRBJ2-5,TRBD2,.,TRBV7-3,16,CASSLNPSGGWETQYF,TGTGCCAGCAGCTTAAACCCCTCGGGGGGATGGGAGACCCAGTACTTC
TRBJ1-4,.,few,TRBV7-9,15,CASSLEGWVNEKLFF,TGTGCCAGCAGCTTAGAAGGGTGGGTGAATGAAAAACTGTTTTTT
TRBJ1-2,TRBD1,.,TRBV4-3,15,CASSQDRDRAYGYTF,TGCGCCAGCAGCCAAGATCGGGACAGGGCCTATGGCTACACCTTC
TRBJ1-6,.,few,TRBV6-5,15,CASSYRDMANSPLHF,TGTGCCAGCAGTTACAGGGACATGGCCAATTCACCCCTCCACTTT
TRBJ2-7,.,many,TRBV12-3/TRBV12-4,13,CASSWEGGYEQYF,TGTGCCAGCAGTTGGGAAGGGGGCTACGAGCAGTACTTC
TRBJ2-5,.,many,TRBV5-1,16,CASSLGQSTEKETQYF,TGCGCCAGCAGCTTGGGACAGTCCACGGAGAAAGAGACCCAGTACTTC
TRBJ1-1,.,many,TRBV12-3/TRBV12-4,16,CASSLGVGGGNTEAFF,TGTGCCAGCAGTTTAGGGGTAGGCGGCGGGAACACTGAAGCTTTCTTT
TRBJ2-1,.,few,TRBV7-9,17,CASSSALRTGDYNEQFF,TGTGCCAGCAGCTCCGCCTTGCGGACGGGGGACTACAATGAGCAGTTCTTC
TRBJ2-1,TRBD1,.,TRBV9,15,CASTRTGSSYNEQFF,TGTGCCAGCACCCGGACAGGGAGCTCCTACAATGAGCAGTTCTTC
TRBJ1-1,.,.,TRBV5-1,13,CASSDRLNTEAFF,TGCGCCAGCAGTGACAGGCTGAACACTGAAGCTTTCTTT
TRBJ1-5,.,few,TRBV6-5,15,CASSYRSGGGQPQHF,TGTGCCAGCAGTTACAGGTCGGGGGGCGGTCAGCCCCAGCATTTT
TRBJ1-2,.,few,TRBV7-2,13,CASSSTFGYGYTF,TGTGCCAGCAGCTCGACGTTTGGCTATGGCTACACCTTC
TRBJ2-1,.,many,TRBV6-6,15,CASRASPGSYNEQFF,TGTGCCAGCAGGGCTAGCCCGGGCTCCTACAATGAGCAGTTCTTC
TRBJ1-1,.,.,TRBV5-1,16,CASSNRSWAVNTEAFF,TGCGCCAGCAGCAATCGTAGTTGGGCGGTGAACACTGAAGCTTTCTTT
TRBJ1-1,.,.,TRBV9,14,CASSVTPANTEAFF,TGTGCCAGCAGCGTAACGCCGGCGAACACTGAAGCTTTCTTT
TRBJ2-2,TRBD2,many,TRBV12-3/TRBV12-4,15,CASSRTSGNTGELFF,TGTGCCAGCAGCCGGACTAGCGGGAACACCGGGGAGCTGTTTTTT
TRBJ1-4,TRBD1,.,TRBV2,14,CASSRWTGEGKLFF,TGTGCCAGCAGTAGATGGACAGGGGAAGGGAAACTGTTTTTT
TRBJ2-5,.,few,TRBV10-3,14,CAISGHRVGETQYF,TGTGCCATCAGTGGCCACAGGGTGGGGGAGACCCAGTACTTC